The clone carrying this TCR beta chain came up a few times. The entry originates in a study of T cells in localized non-small cell lung cancer. V dropped 0 bases and J dropped 7; count of bases not matched to a gene: 5. This CDR3 region has 15 residues. CDR1 and CDR2 (germline): SGHRS, YFSETQ. Clones were read by immunoSEQ multiplex PCR, and TCRdb kept only the in-frame ones, dropping some. The data hold about 36,000 clones, with about 83% observed a single time. The genes are TRBV5-1 and TRBJ2-1, with 9 nucleotides matching TRBD2. The sequence was obtained from a woman aged 40-70 years with stage I lung adenocarcinoma. Sample: peripheral blood, taken before any cancer treatment. CDR3 nucleotides: TGCGCCAGCAGCTTGGCTGCGGGGGGGCAGAATGAGCAGTTCTTC. Encoded protein: CASSLAAGGQNEQFF.